The 4 T cell receptor beta chains given below trace back to one sample, sequenced in a study of T cells in localized non-small cell lung cancer (dated by TCRdb to the early 2020s). The library was made by the immunoSEQ multiplex PCR assay. In its TCRdb copy, this immuneACCESS table keeps in-frame sequences only and misses some clones. Where compared with another copy, unresolved V genes explain less than half of these, and the others have no known cause. The sample profile shows tens of thousands of clones; about 78% of them were found once. The ten biggest clones cover 35% to 45% of the sample. The source was peripheral blood, collected before any cancer treatment. Receptors originate from a male donor older than 55 with stage II squamous cell lung carcinoma.

The rearrangement uses TRBV19 and TRBJ1-4; D gene unclear. The length of the CDR3 is 13 residues. In germline, CDR1 is LNHDA, CDR2 SQIVND (reference sequence). The V and J ends lost 5 bases and 4 bases respectively, with 8 bases between them. CDR3: CASSEVYNEKLFF. CDR3 nucleotides: TGTGCCAGTAGTGAAGTCTATAATGAAAAACTGTTTTTT.

This clone came up a few times. In DNA form, the CDR3 reads TGTGCCAGCAGCGTAGGACTTCGGACAGACACTGAAGCTTTCTTT. Its translation: CASSVGLRTDTEAFF. The chain links TRBV9 to TRBJ1-1; perhaps TRBD1 as D (6 bases). The CDR3 loop spans 15 amino acids. The V and J ends lost 0 bases and 3 bases respectively, with 12 bases between them. The germline gives CDR1 SGDLS, CDR2 YYNGEE.

The gene calls are TRBV11-2 and TRBJ2-3; TRBD1 might be the D (6 bases). With 2 bases removed from V and 2 bases from J, the gap between germline ends came to 11 bases. Germline values: CDR1 SGHAT, CDR2 FQNNGV. The CDR3 extends over 15 amino acids. CDR3 nucleotides: TGTGCCAGCAGCTTACTGGGACAATACACAGATACGCAGTATTTT. Translated: CASSLLGQYTDTQYF. Looking up the rest from reference TRBV11-2 and TRBJ2-3 gives the full variable domain: EAGVAQSPRYKIIEKRQSVAFWCNPISGHATLYWYQQILGQGPKLLIQFQNNGVVDDSQLPKDRFSAERLKGVDSTLKIQPAKLEDSAVYLCASSLLGQYTDTQYFGPGTRLTVL.

Details on this clone: A junction boundary mismatches the germline segment, possibly from a read error. Other nucleotide sequences from this sample produce the same CDR3. The chain joins TRBV29-1 to TRBJ1-2; unclear D gene. Germline CDR1 reads SQVTM; CDR2 reads ANQGSEA. This CDR3 is 19 amino acids long. The CDR3 nucleotides are TGCAGCGTCGAAGATGGGCGGAGCTATAACCCGAATTTAAGTTATGGCTACACCTTC. Translating it yields CSVEDGRSYNPNLSYGYTF. Full variable domain (outside the CDR3, taken from reference TRBV29-1 and TRBJ1-2): SAVISQKPSRDICQRGTSLTIQCQVDSQVTMMFWYRQQPGQSLTLIATANQGSEATYESGFVIDKFPISRPNLTFSTLTVSNMSPEDSSIYLCSVEDGRSYNPNLSYGYTFGSGTRLTVV.